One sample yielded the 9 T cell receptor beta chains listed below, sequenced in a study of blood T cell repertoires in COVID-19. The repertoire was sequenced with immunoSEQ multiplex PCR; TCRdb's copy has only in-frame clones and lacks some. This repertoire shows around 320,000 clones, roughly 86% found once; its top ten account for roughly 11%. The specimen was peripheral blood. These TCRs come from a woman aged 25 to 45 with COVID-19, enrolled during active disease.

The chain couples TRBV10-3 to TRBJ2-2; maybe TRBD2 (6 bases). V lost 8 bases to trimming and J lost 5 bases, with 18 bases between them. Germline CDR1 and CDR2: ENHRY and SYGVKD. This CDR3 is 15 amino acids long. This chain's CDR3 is CAIRRVSSRTGELFF. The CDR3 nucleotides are TGTGCCATCCGGAGGGTATCCTCGAGAACCGGGGAGCTGTTTTTT.

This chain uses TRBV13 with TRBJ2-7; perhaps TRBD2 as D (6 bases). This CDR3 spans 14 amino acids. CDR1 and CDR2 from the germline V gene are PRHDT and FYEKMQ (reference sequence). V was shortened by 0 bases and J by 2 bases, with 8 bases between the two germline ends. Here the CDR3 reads CASSLGRGTYEQYF. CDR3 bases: TGTGCCAGCAGCTTAGGGCGGGGAACCTACGAGCAGTACTTC.

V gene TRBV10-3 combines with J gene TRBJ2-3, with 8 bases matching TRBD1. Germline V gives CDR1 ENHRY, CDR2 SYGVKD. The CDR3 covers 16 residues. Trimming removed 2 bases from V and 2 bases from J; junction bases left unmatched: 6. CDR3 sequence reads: CAISEKWDRLTDTQYF. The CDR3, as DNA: TGTGCCATCAGTGAGAAGTGGGACAGGCTCACAGATACGCAGTATTTT.

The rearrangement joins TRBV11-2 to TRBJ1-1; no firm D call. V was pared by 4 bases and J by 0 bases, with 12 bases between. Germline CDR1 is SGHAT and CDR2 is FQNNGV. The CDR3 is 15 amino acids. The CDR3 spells CASSYPGSMNTEAFF. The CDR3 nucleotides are TGTGCCAGCAGCTACCCGGGATCCATGAACACTGAAGCTTTCTTT.

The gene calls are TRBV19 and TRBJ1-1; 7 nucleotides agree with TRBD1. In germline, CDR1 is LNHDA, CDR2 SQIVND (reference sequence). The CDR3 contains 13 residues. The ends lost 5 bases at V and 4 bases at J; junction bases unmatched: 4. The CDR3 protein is CASSVQGSTEAFF. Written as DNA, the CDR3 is TGTGCCAGTAGTGTACAGGGGAGCACTGAAGCTTTCTTT.

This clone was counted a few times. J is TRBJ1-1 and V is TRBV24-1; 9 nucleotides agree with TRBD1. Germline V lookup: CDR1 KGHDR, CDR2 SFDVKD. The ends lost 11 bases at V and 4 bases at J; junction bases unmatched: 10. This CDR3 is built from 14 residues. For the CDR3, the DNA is TGTGCCAATCCTACAGGGGGCGTTGGCACTGAAGCTTTCTTT. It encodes CANPTGGVGTEAFF.

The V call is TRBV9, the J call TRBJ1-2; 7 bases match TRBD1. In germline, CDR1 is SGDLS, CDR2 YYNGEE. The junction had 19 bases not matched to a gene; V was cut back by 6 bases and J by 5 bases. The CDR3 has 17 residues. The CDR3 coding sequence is TGTGCCAGCAAGAGGGGGCCGCAACAGGGGATGGTTTATGGCTACACCTTC. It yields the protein CASKRGPQQGMVYGYTF.

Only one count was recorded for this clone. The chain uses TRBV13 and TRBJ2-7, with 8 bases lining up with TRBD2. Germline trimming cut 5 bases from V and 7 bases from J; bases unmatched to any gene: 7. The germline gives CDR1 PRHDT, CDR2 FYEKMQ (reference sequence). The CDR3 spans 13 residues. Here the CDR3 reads CASSHGGAWEQYF. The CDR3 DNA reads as TGTGCCAGCAGCCACGGGGGGGCTTGGGAGCAGTACTTC.

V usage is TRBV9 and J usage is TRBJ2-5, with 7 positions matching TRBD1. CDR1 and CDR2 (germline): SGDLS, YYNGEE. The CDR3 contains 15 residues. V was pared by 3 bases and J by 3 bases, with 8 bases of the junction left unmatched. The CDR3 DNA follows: TGTGCCAGCAGCGGACAGGGAGAGGGGGAAGAGACCCAGTACTTC. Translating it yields CASSGQGEGEETQYF. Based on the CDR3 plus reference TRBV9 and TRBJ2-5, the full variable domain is DSGVTQTPKHLITATGQRVTLRCSPRSGDLSVYWYQQSLDQGLQFLIQYYNGEERAKGNILERFSAQQFPDLHSELNLSSLELGDSALYFCASSGQGEGEETQYFGPGTRLLVL.